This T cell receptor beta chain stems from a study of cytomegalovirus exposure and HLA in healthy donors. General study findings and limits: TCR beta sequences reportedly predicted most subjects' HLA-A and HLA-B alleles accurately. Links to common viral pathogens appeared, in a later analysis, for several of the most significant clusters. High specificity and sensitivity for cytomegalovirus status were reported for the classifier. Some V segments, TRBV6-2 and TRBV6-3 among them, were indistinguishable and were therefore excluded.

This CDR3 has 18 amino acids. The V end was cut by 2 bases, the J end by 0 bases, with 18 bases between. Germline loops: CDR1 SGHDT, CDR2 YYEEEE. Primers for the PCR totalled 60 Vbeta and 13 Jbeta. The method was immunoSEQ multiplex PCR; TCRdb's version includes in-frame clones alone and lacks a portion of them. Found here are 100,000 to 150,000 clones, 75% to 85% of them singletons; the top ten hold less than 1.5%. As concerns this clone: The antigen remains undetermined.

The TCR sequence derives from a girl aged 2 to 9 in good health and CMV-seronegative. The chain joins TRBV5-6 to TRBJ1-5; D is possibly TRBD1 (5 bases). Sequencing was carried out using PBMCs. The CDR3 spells CASSLTLGGTGSNQPQHF. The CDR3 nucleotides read TGTGCCAGCAGCTTAACCCTGGGAGGGACGGGTAGCAATCAGCCCCAGCATTTT. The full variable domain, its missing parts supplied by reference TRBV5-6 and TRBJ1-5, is DAGVTQSPTHLIKTRGQQVTLRCSPKSGHDTVSWYQQALGQGPQFIFQYYEEEERQRGNFPDRFSGHQFPNYSSELNVNALLLGDSALYLCASSLTLGGTGSNQPQHFGDGTRLSIL.